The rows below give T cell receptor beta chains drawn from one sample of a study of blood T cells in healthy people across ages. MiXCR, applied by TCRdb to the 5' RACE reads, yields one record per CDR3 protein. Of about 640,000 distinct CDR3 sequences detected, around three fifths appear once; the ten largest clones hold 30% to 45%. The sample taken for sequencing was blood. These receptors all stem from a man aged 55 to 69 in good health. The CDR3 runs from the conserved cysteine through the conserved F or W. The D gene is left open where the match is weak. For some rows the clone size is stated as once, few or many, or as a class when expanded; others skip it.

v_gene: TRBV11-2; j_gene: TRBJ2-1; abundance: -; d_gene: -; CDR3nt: TGTGCCAGCAGCTTAAGGGTCCCAGGGGAGCAGTTCTTC; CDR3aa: CASSLRVPGEQFF
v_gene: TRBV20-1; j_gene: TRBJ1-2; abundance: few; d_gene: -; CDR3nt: TGCAGTGCTAGAGACCCAGGGTTCGGCTATGGCTACACCTTC; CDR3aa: CSARDPGFGYGYTF
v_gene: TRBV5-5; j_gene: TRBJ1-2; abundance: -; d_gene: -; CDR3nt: TGTGCCAGCAGCTTGGCCGGTGACGAGGGCTATGGCTACACCTTC; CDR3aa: CASSLAGDEGYGYTF
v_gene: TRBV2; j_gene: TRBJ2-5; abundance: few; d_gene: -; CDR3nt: TGTGCCAGCAGTCTTCGACTAGACCAAGAGACCCAGTACTTC; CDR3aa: CASSLRLDQETQYF
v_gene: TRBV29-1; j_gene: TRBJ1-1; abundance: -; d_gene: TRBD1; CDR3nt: TGCAGCGGGGATCGGGGACAGGGGACTGAAGCTTTCTTT; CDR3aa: CSGDRGQGTEAFF
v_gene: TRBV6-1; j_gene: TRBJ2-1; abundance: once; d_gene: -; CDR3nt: TGTGCCAGCAGTGTCTCCCTACTAGAGCCATACAATGAGCAGTTCTTC; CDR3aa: CASSVSLLEPYNEQFF
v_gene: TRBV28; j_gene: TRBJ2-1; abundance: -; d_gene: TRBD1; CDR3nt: TGTGCCAGCAACGCAGGGGGCTACAATGAGCAGTTCTTC; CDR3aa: CASNAGGYNEQFF
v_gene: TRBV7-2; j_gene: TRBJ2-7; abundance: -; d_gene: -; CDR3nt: TGTGCCAGCAGCTTAGGGGCAGGGAAGCCCTACGAGCAGTACTTC; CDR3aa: CASSLGAGKPYEQYF
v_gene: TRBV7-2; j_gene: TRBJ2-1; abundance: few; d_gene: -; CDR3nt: TGTGCCAGCAGCTCAGGCTTCCCCCTCGGAAATGAGCAGTTCTTC; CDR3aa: CASSSGFPLGNEQFF
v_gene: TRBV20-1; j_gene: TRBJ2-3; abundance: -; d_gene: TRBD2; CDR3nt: TGCAGTGCTCCCACGGGGGGGTCGGCAGATACGCAGTATTTT; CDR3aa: CSAPTGGSADTQYF
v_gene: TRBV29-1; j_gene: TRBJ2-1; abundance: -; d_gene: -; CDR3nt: TGCAGCGTGAGAATGGACAACAATGAGCAGTTCTTC; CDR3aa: CSVRMDNNEQFF
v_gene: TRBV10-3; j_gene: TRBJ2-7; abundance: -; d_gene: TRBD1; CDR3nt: TGTGCCATCACTCAGGACAGGGGGTCCTACGAGCAGTACTTC; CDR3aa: CAITQDRGSYEQYF
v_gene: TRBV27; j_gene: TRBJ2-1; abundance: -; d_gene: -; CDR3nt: TGTGCCAGCAGTTTTCAGGGTTACGCCTACAATGAGCAGTTCTTC; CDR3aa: CASSFQGYAYNEQFF
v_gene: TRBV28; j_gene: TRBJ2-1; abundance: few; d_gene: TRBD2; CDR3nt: TGTGCCAGCACTGATCGGACTAGCGGGGGCGATGAGCAGTTCTTC; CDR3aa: CASTDRTSGGDEQFF
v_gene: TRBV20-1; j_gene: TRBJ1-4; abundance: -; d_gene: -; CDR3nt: TGCAGTGCTAGACGCGGGGGATTTGAAAAACTGTTTTTT; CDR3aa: CSARRGGFEKLFF
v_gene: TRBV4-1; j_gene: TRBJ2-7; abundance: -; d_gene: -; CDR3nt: TGCGCCAGCAGCCAAGGAGTCTGGGCCTACGAGCAGTACTTC; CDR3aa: CASSQGVWAYEQYF
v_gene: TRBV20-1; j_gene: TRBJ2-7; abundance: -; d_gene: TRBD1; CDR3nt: TGCAGAGTACCGGGACAGGGGTTAAACGAGCAGTACTTC; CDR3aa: CRVPGQGLNEQYF
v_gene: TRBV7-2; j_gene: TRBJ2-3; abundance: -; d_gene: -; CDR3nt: TGTGCCAGCAGCTTCACGCAGAAAGATACGCAGTATTTT; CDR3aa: CASSFTQKDTQYF
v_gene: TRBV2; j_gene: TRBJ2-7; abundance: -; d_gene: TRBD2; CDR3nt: TGTGCCAGCACCGCGAGACTAGCGGGTTACGAGCAGTACTTC; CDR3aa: CASTARLAGYEQYF
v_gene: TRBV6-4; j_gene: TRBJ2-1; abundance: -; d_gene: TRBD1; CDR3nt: TGTGCCAGCAGCAGGGACAGTGGCTATGAGCAGTTCTTC; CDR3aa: CASSRDSGYEQFF
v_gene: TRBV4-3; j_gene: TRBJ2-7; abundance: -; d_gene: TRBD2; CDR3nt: TGCGCCAGCAGCCAACGGGGGGACGGGTACGAGCAGTACTTC; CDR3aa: CASSQRGDGYEQYF
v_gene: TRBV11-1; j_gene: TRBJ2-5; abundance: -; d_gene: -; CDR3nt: TGTGCCAGCAGCCCCACGGGATCTGGCCTCCAGACCCAGTACTTC; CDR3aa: CASSPTGSGLQTQYF